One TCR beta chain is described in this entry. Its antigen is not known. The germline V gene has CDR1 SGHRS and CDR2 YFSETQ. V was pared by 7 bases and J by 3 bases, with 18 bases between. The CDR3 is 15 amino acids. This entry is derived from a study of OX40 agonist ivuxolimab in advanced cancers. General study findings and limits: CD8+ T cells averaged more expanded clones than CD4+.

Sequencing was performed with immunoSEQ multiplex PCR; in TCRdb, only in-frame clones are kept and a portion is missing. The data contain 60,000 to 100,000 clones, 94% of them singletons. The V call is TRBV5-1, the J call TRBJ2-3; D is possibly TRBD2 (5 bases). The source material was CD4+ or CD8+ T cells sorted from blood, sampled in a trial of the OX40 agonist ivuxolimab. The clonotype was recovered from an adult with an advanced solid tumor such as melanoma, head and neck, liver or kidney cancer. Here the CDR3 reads CASSQVTTRTDTQYF. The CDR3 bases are TGCGCCAGCTCGCAAGTGACTACACGAACAGATACGCAGTATTTT.